This is a list of T cell receptor beta chains from one sample in a study of T-cell memory formation after mild COVID-19. TCRdb redid the calling of the 5' RACE reads with MiXCR, one entry per CDR3 protein. The sample holds more than 250,000 distinct CDR3 sequences; about a sixth are singletons and the top ten take 23%. Sample: PBMCs or a T cell subset sorted from them (not recorded which). The receptors here all came from a young man who had mild COVID-19 (a few samples of this study predate the infection). Cell type and time point are not known. Both conserved end residues are part of each CDR3. A D gene is named only where the DNA matches it firmly. Where a row states a size, it is once, few, many or the class of an expanded clone; other rows omit it.

V gene	D gene	J gene	clone size	CDR3 DNA	CDR3 protein
TRBV10-3	.	TRBJ2-5	.	TGTGCCATCAGAGGGGGAGGGGAGAAAGAGACCCAGTACTTC	CAIRGGGEKETQYF
TRBV7-3	TRBD2	TRBJ2-3	.	TGTGCCAGCAGCCCCCAGGTGGTAGCGGGCTTCCCGGATACGCAGTATTTT	CASSPQVVAGFPDTQYF
TRBV20-1	.	TRBJ1-1	.	TGCAGTGCTAGAGATCCGGGGGGAAAGAACACTGAAGCTTTCTTT	CSARDPGGKNTEAFF
TRBV29-1	.	TRBJ1-6	few	TGCAGCGTTGGGTCAAGTAGAGATTCACCCCTCCACTTT	CSVGSSRDSPLHF
TRBV7-3	.	TRBJ2-5	few	TGTGCCAGCAGCTTAACGACGGGGTACCAAGAGACCCAGTACTTC	CASSLTTGYQETQYF
TRBV20-1	.	TRBJ2-1	.	TGCAGTGCTAGAGATCGAGTCGAAACACTATTCTTC	CSARDRVETLFF
TRBV11-2	TRBD1	TRBJ1-1	.	TGTGCCAGCAGCTTAGCCGGGACAGGGAACACTGAAGCTTTCTTT	CASSLAGTGNTEAFF
TRBV7-2	TRBD2	TRBJ2-3	few	TGTGCCAGCAGCCCGGGTCTAGCGGATAGGGTGGGGAGCACAGATACGCAGTATTTT	CASSPGLADRVGSTDTQYF
TRBV12-3/TRBV12-4	.	TRBJ2-2	.	TGTGCCAGCAGTTTAGCGTTCACCGGGGAGCTGTTTTTT	CASSLAFTGELFF
TRBV2	.	TRBJ1-6	few	TGTGCCAGCAAGGTCCAGGAAGGTTCACCCCTCCACTTT	CASKVQEGSPLHF
TRBV4-3	.	TRBJ2-5	.	TGCGCCAGCAGCCAAGGATACAGCTTTCAAGAGACCCAGTACTTC	CASSQGYSFQETQYF
TRBV14	.	TRBJ1-2	.	TGTGCCAGCAGCCCCTACCTCCGTTGGGGCTACACCTTC	CASSPYLRWGYTF
TRBV27	.	TRBJ2-5	.	TGTGCCAGCAGTTTATCGCCCAAGACCCAGTACTTC	CASSLSPKTQYF
TRBV7-2	.	TRBJ1-2	.	TGTGCCAGCAGCCATCTCGGACTTTCCCAGCTGGGCTATGGCTACACCTTC	CASSHLGLSQLGYGYTF
TRBV18	TRBD1	TRBJ2-7	.	TGTGCCAGCTCACCGACAGGGTACCCCTACGAGCAGTACTTC	CASSPTGYPYEQYF
TRBV6-6	.	TRBJ1-1	.	TGTGCCAGCAGCCACCGCCAGAACACTGAAGCTTTCTTT	CASSHRQNTEAFF
TRBV5-5	TRBD1	TRBJ1-5	few	TGTGCCAGCAGCTTGGCGGGTGCGGGACAGGCCAATCAGCCCCAGCATTTT	CASSLAGAGQANQPQHF
TRBV9	.	TRBJ2-7	.	TGTGCCAGCAGCGTTACCGGGGGACTGTACGAGCAGTACTTC	CASSVTGGLYEQYF
TRBV7-2	.	TRBJ1-5	.	TGTGCCAGCAGCTTAGGGGACGCTCGAAATCAGCCCCAGCATTTT	CASSLGDARNQPQHF
TRBV12-5	.	TRBJ1-1	.	TGTGCTAGTGGTTTTTTCCCGGGGACTGAAGCTTTCTTT	CASGFFPGTEAFF
TRBV5-1	TRBD1	TRBJ1-1	few	TGCGCCAGCAGCTTGGTGGGACAGGGGCATGGCGCTGAAGCTTTCTTT	CASSLVGQGHGAEAFF
TRBV4-1	.	TRBJ2-3	.	TGCGCCAGCAGCCAAGGCAGGGCCAGCACAGATACGCAGTATTTT	CASSQGRASTDTQYF
TRBV10-3	TRBD1	TRBJ2-1	few	TGTGCCACCGTGGGATTACGGGACAGGGGGTATGATGAGCAGTTCTTC	CATVGLRDRGYDEQFF
TRBV28	.	TRBJ2-2	.	TGTGCCAGCAGTTTTCTGGACAGACACACCGGGGAGCTGTTTTTT	CASSFLDRHTGELFF
TRBV3-1	TRBD2	TRBJ2-1	.	TGTGCCAGCAGCCTTCTGGCTAGACTAGCCCATGAGCAGTTCTTC	CASSLLARLAHEQFF
TRBV6-5	TRBD2	TRBJ2-7	.	TGTGCCAGCAGTTCCACCTTCCCGGGGGGTAGCGGGGGGCACGAGCAGTACTTC	CASSSTFPGGSGGHEQYF
TRBV12-3/TRBV12-4	.	TRBJ1-2	.	TGTGCCAGCAGCCCCGCGGACGGCCGAAATAACTATGGCTACACCTTC	CASSPADGRNNYGYTF
TRBV3-1	.	TRBJ1-5	.	TGTGCCAGCAGTATTGGCCAGGGGAAGAGTCAGCCCCAGCATTTT	CASSIGQGKSQPQHF
TRBV7-3	.	TRBJ2-1	few	TGTGCCAGCAGCTTAAATTTTAAGGCTGAGCAGTTCTTC	CASSLNFKAEQFF
TRBV4-3	TRBD1	TRBJ1-5	few	TGCGCCAGCAGCCAAAGACAGGGGAGCAATCAGCCCCAGCATTTT	CASSQRQGSNQPQHF
TRBV20-1	TRBD1	TRBJ2-7	few	TGCAGTGCTCGGACAGGGGCCTCCTACGAGCAGTACTTC	CSARTGASYEQYF
TRBV9	.	TRBJ1-5	.	TGTGCCAGCAGCGTAGGCAGGGATTATCAGCCCCAGCATTTT	CASSVGRDYQPQHF
TRBV4-2	TRBD2	TRBJ2-5	.	TGTGCCAGCAGCCAAGATAGTGTTGGCGGGGGGCTCCTGGAGACCCAGTACTTC	CASSQDSVGGGLLETQYF
TRBV2	TRBD1	TRBJ1-4	few	TGTGCCAGCACCGGGACAGGCAATGAAAAACTGTTTTTT	CASTGTGNEKLFF
TRBV5-6	TRBD2	TRBJ2-2	.	TGTGCCAGCAGCTTGTTTAGCGGGGAGATCACCGGGGAGCTGTTTTTT	CASSLFSGEITGELFF
TRBV12-3/TRBV12-4	TRBD2	TRBJ2-3	.	TGTGCCAGCAGGGGACTAGCGGGGGGGAGCGCAGATACGCAGTATTTT	CASRGLAGGSADTQYF
TRBV10-2	.	TRBJ2-2	few	TGCGCCAGCAGTGAACGAACAGGGGAGCTGTTTTTT	CASSERTGELFF
TRBV28	.	TRBJ1-5	.	TGTGCCAGCAGGGTGGGCCCTCAGCCCCAGCATTTT	CASRVGPQPQHF
TRBV6-5	.	TRBJ2-5	.	TGTGCCAGCAGTCCACGGGGCCTTCGGGAGACCCAGTACTTC	CASSPRGLRETQYF
TRBV5-1	.	TRBJ2-5	.	TGCGCCAGCAGCTGGACGGGCCTTAGTCAAGAGACCCAGTACTTC	CASSWTGLSQETQYF
TRBV12-3/TRBV12-4	TRBD1	TRBJ1-5	.	TGTGCCAGCAGTTCCCTATCCGGGACAGGGCCTAATCAGCCCCAGCATTTT	CASSSLSGTGPNQPQHF
TRBV28	.	TRBJ2-3	.	TGTGCCAGCAGTTTATGGGCCACATACTCCACAGATACGCAGTATTTT	CASSLWATYSTDTQYF
TRBV12-3/TRBV12-4	TRBD1	TRBJ2-3	few	TGTGCCAGCAGTTCCACAGGGGGTATTAAGGGCACAGATACGCAGTATTTT	CASSSTGGIKGTDTQYF
TRBV5-1	TRBD2	TRBJ2-1	few	TGCGCCAGCAGCATCGGGGGGGTCCTAACGTCCTACAATGAGCAGTTCTTC	CASSIGGVLTSYNEQFF
TRBV9	.	TRBJ2-3	.	TGTGCCAGCAGCGCCGGGGGAGATTCAGATACGCAGTATTTT	CASSAGGDSDTQYF
TRBV5-1	.	TRBJ1-2	.	TGCGCCAGCAGTTACAGAAGCTCGTCCGGGGAATATGGCTACACCTTC	CASSYRSSSGEYGYTF
TRBV12-3/TRBV12-4	.	TRBJ1-5	.	TGTGCCAGCAGTTTATGGGTTAATCAGCCCCAGCATTTT	CASSLWVNQPQHF
TRBV2	.	TRBJ1-4	few	TGTGCCAGTGCTTGGAGGGAGGCGCTTTCTAATGAAAAACTGTTTTTT	CASAWREALSNEKLFF
TRBV6-5	TRBD2	TRBJ2-3	.	TGTGCCACTGGGGCTAGCGGGGTCACTAGCACAGATACGCAGTATTTT	CATGASGVTSTDTQYF
TRBV15	.	TRBJ1-1	.	TGTGCCACCAGCGAAAGACAGTCCACTGAAGCTTTCTTT	CATSERQSTEAFF
TRBV29-1	.	TRBJ1-1	few	TGCAGCGCCGCCCTAGGGGACTCGAACACTGAAGCTTTCTTT	CSAALGDSNTEAFF
TRBV20-1	.	TRBJ2-2	.	TGCAGTGCTAGACCGGACAGTTCGAACACCGGGGAGCTGTTTTTT	CSARPDSSNTGELFF
TRBV24-1	.	TRBJ1-5	few	TGTGCCACCAGTGATCATGGCAGGGAAGGGGTCAGGGACAATCAGCCCCAGCATTTT	CATSDHGREGVRDNQPQHF
TRBV29-1	.	TRBJ1-2	many	TGCAGCGTTGCGGAGGGCCGAGGGGGCTACACCTTC	CSVAEGRGGYTF
TRBV20-1	.	TRBJ1-4	.	TGCAGTGCTTCCTCCGGGACGGATGAAAAACTGTTTTTT	CSASSGTDEKLFF
TRBV7-9	TRBD2	TRBJ2-5	many	TGTGCCAGCAGCTTGACTAGCGGGGAAGAGACCCAGTACTTC	CASSLTSGEETQYF
TRBV7-9	TRBD2	TRBJ2-5	.	TGTGCCAGCAGCAGCCCGGGACTAGCGGGATCCTCCCAAGAGACCCAGTACTTC	CASSSPGLAGSSQETQYF
TRBV12-3/TRBV12-4	TRBD2	TRBJ2-1	.	TGTGCCAGCAGTCCGGGGACTAGCGGGGGGGCCGGTAATGAGCAGTTCTTC	CASSPGTSGGAGNEQFF